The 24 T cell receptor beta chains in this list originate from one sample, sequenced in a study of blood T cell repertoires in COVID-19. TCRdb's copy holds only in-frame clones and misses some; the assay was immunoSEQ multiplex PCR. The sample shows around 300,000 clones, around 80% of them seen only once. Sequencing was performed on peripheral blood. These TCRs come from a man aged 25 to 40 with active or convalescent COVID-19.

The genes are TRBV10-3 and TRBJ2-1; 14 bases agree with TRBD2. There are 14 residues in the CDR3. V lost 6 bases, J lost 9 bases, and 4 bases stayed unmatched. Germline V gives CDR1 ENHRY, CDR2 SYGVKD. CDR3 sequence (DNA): TGTGCCATCAGGGGGGGACTAGCGGGAGCTGAGCAGTTCTTC. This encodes CAIRGGLAGAEQFF.

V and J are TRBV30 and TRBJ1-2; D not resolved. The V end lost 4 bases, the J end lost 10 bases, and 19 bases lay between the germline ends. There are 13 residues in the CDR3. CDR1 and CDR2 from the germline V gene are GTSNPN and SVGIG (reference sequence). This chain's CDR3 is CAWNPIHLYNYTF. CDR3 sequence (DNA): TGTGCCTGGAACCCAATCCATCTATATAACTACACCTTC. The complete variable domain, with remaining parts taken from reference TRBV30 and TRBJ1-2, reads SQTIHQWPATLVQPVGSPLSLECTVEGTSNPNLYWYRQAAGRGLQLLFYSVGIGQISSEVPQNLSASRPQDRQFILSSKKLLLSDSGFYLCAWNPIHLYNYTFGSGTRLTVV.

The CDR3 sequence is CASSPVAGSYEQYF. In nucleotides, the CDR3 is TGCGCCAGCAGCCCCGTGGCAGGATCCTACGAGCAGTACTTC. This chain links TRBV5-1 with TRBJ2-7; D unclear. Trimming took off 4 bases at V and 1 base at J, with 12 bases between the two ends. CDR3 length equals 14 residues. Looked up from germline, CDR1 is SGHRS and CDR2 is YFSETQ.

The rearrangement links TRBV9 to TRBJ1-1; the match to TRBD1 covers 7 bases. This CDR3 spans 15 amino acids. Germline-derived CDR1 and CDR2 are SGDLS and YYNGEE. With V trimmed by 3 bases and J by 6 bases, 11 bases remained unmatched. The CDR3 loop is CASSASDRAWSEAFF. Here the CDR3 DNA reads TGTGCCAGCAGCGCTTCAGACAGGGCCTGGTCTGAAGCTTTCTTT.

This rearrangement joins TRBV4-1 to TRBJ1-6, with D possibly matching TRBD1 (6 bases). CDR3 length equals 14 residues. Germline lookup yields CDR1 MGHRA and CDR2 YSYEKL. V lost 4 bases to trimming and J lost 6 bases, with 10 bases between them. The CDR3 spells CASSLWTANSPLHF. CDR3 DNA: TGCGCCAGCAGCCTTTGGACAGCTAATTCACCCCTCCACTTT.

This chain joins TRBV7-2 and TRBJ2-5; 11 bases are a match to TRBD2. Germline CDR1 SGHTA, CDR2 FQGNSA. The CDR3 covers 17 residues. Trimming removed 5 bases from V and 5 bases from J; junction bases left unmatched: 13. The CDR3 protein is CASSPSTSSGGSETQYF. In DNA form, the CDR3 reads TGTGCCAGCAGCCCCTCGACGTCTAGCGGGGGGTCTGAGACCCAGTACTTC.

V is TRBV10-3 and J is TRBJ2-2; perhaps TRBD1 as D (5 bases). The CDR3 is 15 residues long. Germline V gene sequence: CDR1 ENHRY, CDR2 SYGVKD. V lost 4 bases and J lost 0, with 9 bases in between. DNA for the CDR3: TGTGCCATCAGTGGACAGACAACGAACACCGGGGAGCTGTTTTTT. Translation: CAISGQTTNTGELFF.

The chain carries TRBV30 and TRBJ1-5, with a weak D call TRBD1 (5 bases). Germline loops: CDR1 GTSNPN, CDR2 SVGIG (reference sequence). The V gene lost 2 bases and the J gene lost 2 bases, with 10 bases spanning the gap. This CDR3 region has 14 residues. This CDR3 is CAWSRGRGNQPQHF. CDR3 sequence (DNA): TGTGCCTGGAGTAGGGGAAGGGGCAATCAGCCCCAGCATTTT.

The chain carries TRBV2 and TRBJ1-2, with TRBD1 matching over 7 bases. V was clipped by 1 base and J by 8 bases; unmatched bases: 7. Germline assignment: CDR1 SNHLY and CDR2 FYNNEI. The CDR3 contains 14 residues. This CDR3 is CASSEGSRGRGYTF. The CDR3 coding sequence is TGTGCCAGCAGTGAAGGCTCGAGGGGGCGCGGCTACACCTTC.

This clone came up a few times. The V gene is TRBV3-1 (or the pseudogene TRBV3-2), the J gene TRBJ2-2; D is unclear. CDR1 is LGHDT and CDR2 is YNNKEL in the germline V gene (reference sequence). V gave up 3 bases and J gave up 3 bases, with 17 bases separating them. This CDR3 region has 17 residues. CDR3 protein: CASSHPLATPDTGELFF. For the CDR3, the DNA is TGTGCCAGCAGCCACCCACTTGCCACCCCGGACACCGGGGAGCTGTTTTTT.

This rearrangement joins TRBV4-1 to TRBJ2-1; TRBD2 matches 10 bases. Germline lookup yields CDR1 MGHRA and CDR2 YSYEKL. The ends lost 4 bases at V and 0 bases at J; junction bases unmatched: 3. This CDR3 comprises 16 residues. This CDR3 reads CASSPPSGGSYNEQFF. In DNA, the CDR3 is TGCGCCAGCAGCCCCCCTAGCGGGGGCTCCTACAATGAGCAGTTCTTC.

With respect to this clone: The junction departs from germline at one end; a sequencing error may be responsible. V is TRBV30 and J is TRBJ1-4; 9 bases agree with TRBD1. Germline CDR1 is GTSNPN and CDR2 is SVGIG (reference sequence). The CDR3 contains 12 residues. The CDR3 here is CAWSHSGTGSLF. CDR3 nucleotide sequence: TGTGCCTGGAGTCACTCCGGGACAGGGAGTCTATTT. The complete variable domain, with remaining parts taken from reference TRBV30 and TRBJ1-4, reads SQTIHQWPATLVQPVGSPLSLECTVEGTSNPNLYWYRQAAGRGLQLLFYSVGIGQISSEVPQNLSASRPQDRQFILSSKKLLLSDSGFYLCAWSHSGTGSLFGSGTQLSVL.

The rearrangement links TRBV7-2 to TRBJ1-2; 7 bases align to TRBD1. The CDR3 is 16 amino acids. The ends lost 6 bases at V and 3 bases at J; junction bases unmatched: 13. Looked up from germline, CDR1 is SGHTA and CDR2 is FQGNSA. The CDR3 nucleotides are TGTGCCAGCAGTCACCCAGCGACAGGGAAGGACTATGGCTACACCTTC. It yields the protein CASSHPATGKDYGYTF.

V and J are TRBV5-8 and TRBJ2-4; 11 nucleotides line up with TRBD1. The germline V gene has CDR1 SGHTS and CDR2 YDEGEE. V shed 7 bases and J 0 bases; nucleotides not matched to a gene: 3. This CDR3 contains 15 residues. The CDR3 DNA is TGTGCCAGCGGGGACAGGGGGAGAGCCAAAAACATTCAGTACTTC. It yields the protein CASGDRGRAKNIQYF.

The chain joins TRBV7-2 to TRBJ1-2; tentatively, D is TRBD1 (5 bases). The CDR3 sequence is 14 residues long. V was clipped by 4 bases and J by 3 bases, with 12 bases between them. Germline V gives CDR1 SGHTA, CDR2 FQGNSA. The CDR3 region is CASSSPRVYYGYTF. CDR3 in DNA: TGTGCCAGCAGCTCCCCCAGGGTCTACTATGGCTACACCTTC.

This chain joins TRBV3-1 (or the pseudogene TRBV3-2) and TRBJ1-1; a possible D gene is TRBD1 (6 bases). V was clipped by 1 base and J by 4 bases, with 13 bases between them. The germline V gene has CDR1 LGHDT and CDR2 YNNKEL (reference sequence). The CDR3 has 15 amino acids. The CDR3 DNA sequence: TGTGCCAGCAGCCAAGGTGGGGGGGCCGGCACTGAAGCTTTCTTT. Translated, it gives CASSQGGGAGTEAFF.

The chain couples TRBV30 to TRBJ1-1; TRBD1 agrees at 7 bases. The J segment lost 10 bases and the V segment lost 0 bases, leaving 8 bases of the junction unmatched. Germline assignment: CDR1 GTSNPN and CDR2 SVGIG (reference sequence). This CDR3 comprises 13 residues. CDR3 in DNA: TGTGCCTGGAGTGTACAAGGGGGCGGAGGAGCTTTCTTT. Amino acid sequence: CAWSVQGGGGAFF.

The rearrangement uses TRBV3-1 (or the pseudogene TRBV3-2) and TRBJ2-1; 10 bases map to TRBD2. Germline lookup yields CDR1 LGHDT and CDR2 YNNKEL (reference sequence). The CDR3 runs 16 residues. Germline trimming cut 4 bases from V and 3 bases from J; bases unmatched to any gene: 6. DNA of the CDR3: TGTGCCAGCAGCCCCCGCAGGACTAGCGGCTACAATGAGCAGTTCTTC. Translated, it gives CASSPRRTSGYNEQFF.

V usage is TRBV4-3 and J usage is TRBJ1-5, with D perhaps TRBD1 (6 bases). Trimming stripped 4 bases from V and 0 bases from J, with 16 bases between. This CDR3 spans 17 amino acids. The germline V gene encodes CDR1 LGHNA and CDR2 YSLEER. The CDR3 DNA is TGCGCCAGCAGCCGCCGACTGCGGACAGATAGCAATCAGCCCCAGCATTTT. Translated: CASSRRLRTDSNQPQHF.

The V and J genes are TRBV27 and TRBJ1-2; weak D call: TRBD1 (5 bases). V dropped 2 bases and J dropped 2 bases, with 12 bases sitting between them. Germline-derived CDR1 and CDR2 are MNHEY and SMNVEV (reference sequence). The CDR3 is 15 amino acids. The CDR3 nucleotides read TGTGCCAGCAGTTTAGGAGGGGAGATGAACTATGGCTACACCTTC. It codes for CASSLGGEMNYGYTF.

CDR3 region: CARINNGDGYTF. The DNA for the CDR3 is TGTGCCAGAATAAATAACGGGGATGGCTACACCTTC. V usage is TRBV19 and J usage is TRBJ1-2; D unresolved. CDR1 and CDR2 from the germline V gene are LNHDA and SQIVND (reference sequence). CDR3 length equals 12 residues. V shed 9 bases and J shed 6 bases, with 14 bases lying between them.

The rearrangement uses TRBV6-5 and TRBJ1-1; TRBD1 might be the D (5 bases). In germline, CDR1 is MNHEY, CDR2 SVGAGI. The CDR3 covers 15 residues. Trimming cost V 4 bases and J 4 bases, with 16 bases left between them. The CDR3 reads CASSSPGGVSTEAFF. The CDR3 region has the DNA TGTGCCAGCAGTTCGCCGGGGGGGGTGTCCACTGAAGCTTTCTTT.

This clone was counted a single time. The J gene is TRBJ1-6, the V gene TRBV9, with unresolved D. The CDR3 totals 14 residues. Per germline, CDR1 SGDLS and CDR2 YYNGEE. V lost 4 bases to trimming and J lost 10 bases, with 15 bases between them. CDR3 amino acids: CASSYGSRESPLHF. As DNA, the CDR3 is TGTGCCAGCAGCTACGGCAGCCGGGAATCACCCCTCCACTTT.

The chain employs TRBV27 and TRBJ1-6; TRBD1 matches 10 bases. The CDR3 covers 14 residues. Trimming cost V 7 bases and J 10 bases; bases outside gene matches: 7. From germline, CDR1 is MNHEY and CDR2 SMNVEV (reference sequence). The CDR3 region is CASTGDRGKSPLHF. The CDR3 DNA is TGTGCCAGCACCGGGGACAGGGGAAAATCACCCCTCCACTTT.